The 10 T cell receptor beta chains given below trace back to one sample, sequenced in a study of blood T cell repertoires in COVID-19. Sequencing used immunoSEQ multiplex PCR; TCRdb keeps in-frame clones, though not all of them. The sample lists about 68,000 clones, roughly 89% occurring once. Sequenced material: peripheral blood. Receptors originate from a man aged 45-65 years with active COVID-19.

The CDR3 nucleotides are TGCGCCAGCAGCTTGGAAACAGGGATGGATGGCTACACCTTC. Translating it yields CASSLETGMDGYTF. This sequence joins TRBV5-1 and TRBJ1-2, with D perhaps matching TRBD1 (6 bases). Germline V gene sequence: CDR1 SGHRS, CDR2 YFSETQ. V was cut by 0 bases and J by 6 bases, with 12 bases left in between. This CDR3 has 14 amino acids.

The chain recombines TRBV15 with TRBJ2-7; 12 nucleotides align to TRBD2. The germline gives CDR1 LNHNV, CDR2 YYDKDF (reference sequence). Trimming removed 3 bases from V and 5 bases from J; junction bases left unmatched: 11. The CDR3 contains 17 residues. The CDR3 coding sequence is TGTGCCACCAGCAGGTGCACTAGCGGGGGGTTCTGCCACGAGCAGTACTTC. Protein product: CATSRCTSGGFCHEQYF.

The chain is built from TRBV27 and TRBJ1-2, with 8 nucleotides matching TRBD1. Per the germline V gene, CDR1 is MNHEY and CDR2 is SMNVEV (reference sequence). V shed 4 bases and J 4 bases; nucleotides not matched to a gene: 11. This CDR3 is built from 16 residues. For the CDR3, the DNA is TGTGCCAGCAGTTCACACCCGACAGGGGCCCCCTATGGCTACACCTTC. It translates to CASSSHPTGAPYGYTF.

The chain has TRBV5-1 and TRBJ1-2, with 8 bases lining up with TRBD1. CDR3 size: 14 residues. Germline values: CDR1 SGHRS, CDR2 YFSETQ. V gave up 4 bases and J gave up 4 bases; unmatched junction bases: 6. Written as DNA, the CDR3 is TGCGCCAGCAGCGGCCCACAGGGGGGCTATGGCTACACCTTC. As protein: CASSGPQGGYGYTF.

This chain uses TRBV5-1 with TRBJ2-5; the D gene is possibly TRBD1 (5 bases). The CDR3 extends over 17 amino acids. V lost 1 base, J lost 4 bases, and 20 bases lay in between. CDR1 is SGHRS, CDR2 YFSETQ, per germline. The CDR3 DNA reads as TGCGCCAGCAGCTTGAGTCTAACAGGACCCTTAAGAGAGACCCAGTACTTC. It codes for CASSLSLTGPLRETQYF.

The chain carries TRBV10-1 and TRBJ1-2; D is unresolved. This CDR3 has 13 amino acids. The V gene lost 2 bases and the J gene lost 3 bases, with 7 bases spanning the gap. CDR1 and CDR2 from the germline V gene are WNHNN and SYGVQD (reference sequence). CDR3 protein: CASSEGRYYGYTF. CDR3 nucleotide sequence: TGCGCCAGCAGTGAGGGCAGATACTATGGCTACACCTTC.

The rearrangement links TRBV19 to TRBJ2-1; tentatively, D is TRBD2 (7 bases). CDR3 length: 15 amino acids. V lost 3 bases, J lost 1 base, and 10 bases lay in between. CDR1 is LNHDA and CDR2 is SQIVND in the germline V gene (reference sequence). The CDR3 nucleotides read TGTGCCAGTAGTATGCGGGGGCCTTCCTACAATGAGCAGTTCTTC. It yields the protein CASSMRGPSYNEQFF.

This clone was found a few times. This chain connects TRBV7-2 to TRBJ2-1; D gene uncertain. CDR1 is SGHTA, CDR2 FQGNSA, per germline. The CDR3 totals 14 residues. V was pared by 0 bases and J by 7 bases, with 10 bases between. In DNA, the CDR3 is TGTGCCAGCAGCTTAGCTTTAGCCGCGAATGAGCAGTTCTTC. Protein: CASSLALAANEQFF.

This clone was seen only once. The CDR3 DNA reads as TGCAGCGTCGCCGTCCACAGGGGGGGTTCCTACAATGAGCAGTTCTTC. Its protein is CSVAVHRGGSYNEQFF. The chain is built from TRBV29-1 and TRBJ2-1, with a tentative D call TRBD1 (8 bases). The germline V and J ends were trimmed by 6 bases and 1 base, with 19 bases remaining between them. The germline gives CDR1 SQVTM, CDR2 ANQGSEA. The length of the CDR3 is 16 residues.

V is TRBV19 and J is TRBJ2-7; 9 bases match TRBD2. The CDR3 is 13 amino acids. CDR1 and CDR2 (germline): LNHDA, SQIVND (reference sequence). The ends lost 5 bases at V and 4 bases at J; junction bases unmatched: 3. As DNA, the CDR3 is TGTGCCAGTAGTTTAGCGGGGGATTACGAGCAGTACTTC. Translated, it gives CASSLAGDYEQYF.